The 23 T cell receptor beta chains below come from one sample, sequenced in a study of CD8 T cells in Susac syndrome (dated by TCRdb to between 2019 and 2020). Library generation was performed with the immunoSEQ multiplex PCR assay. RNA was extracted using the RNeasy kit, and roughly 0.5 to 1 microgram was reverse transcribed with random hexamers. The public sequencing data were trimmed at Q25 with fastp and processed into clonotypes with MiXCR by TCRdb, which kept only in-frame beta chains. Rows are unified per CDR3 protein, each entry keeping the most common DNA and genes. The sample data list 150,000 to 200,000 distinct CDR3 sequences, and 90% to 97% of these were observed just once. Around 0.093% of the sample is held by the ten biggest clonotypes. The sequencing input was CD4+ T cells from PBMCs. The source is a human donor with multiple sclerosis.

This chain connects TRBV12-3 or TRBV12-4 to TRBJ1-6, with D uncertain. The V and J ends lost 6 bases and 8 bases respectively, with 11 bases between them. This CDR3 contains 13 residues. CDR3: CASRLGMDSPLHF. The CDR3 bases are TGTGCCAGCAGACTGGGTATGGATTCACCCCTCCACTTT.

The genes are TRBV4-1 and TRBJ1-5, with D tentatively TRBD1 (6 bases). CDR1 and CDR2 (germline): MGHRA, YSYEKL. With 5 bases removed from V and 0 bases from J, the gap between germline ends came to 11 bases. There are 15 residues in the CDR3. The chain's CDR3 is CASSSDSHSNQPQHF. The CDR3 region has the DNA TGCGCCAGCAGCTCGGACAGCCATAGCAATCAGCCCCAGCATTTT.

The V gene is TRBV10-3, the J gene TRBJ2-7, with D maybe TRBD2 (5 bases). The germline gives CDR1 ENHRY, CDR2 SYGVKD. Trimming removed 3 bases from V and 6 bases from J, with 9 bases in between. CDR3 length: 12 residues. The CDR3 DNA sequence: TGTGCCATCAGTGATGCCCGGGGCGAGCAGTACTTC. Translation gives CAISDARGEQYF.

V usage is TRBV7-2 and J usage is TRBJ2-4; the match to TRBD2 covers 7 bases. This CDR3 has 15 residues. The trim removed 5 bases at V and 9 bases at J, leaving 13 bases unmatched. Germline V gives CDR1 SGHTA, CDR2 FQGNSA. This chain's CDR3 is CASSPRLAPHGIQYF. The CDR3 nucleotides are TGTGCCAGCAGCCCGAGACTAGCACCCCACGGCATTCAGTACTTC. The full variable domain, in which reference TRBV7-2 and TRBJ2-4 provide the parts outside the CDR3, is GAGVSQSPSNKVTEKGKDVELRCDPISGHTALYWYRQSLGQGLEFLIYFQGNSAPDKSGLPSDRFSAERTGGSVSTLTIQRTQQEDSAVYLCASSPRLAPHGIQYFGAGTRLSVL.

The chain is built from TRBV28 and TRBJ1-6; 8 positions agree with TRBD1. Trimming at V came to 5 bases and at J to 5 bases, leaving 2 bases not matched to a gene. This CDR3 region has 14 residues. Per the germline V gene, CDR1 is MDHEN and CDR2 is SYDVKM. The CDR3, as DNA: TGTGCCAGCAGTGGGACAGGACATAATTCACCCCTCCACTTT. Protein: CASSGTGHNSPLHF.

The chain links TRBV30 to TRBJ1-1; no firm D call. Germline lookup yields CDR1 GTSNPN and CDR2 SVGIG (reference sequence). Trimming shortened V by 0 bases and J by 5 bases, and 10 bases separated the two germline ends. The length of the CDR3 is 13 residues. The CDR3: CAWSVLGRTEAFF. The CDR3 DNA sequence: TGTGCCTGGAGTGTACTCGGTCGAACTGAAGCTTTCTTT.

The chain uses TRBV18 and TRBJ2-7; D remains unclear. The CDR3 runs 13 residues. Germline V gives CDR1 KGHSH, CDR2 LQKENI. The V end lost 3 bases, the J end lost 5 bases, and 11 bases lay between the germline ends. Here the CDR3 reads CASSPPSRDEQYF. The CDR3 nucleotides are TGTGCCAGCTCACCGCCCTCCCGCGACGAGCAGTACTTC.

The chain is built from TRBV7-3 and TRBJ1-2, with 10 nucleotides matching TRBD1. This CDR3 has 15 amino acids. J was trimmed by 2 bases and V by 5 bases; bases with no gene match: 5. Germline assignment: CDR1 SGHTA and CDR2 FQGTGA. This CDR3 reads CASSPGQGPNYGYTF. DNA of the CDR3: TGTGCCAGCAGCCCGGGACAGGGGCCGAACTATGGCTACACCTTC.

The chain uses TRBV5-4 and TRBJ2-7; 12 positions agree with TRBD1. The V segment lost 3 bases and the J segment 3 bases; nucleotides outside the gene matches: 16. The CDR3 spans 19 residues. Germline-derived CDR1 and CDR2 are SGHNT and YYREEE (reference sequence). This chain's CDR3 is CASSSYKGQGAKGIYEQYF. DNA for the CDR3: TGTGCCAGCAGCTCCTACAAGGGACAGGGGGCGAAGGGGATCTACGAGCAGTACTTC.

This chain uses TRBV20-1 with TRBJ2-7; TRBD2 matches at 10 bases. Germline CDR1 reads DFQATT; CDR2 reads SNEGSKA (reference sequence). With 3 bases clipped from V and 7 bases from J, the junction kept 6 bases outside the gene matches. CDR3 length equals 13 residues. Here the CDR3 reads CSASPSGGWEQYF. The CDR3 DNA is TGCAGTGCTAGTCCTAGCGGGGGCTGGGAGCAGTACTTC.

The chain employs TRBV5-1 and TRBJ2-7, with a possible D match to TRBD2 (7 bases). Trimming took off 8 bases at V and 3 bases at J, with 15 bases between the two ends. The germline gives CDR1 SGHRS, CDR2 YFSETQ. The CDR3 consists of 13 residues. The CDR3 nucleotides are TGCGCCAGTGACTCGGGGGGCGGCTACGAGCAGTACTTC. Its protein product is CASDSGGGYEQYF. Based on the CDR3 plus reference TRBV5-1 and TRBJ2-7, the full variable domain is KAGVTQTPRYLIKTRGQQVTLSCSPISGHRSVSWYQQTPGQGLQFLFEYFSETQRNKGNFPGRFSGRQFSNSRSEMNVSTLELGDSALYLCASDSGGGYEQYFGPGTRLTVT.

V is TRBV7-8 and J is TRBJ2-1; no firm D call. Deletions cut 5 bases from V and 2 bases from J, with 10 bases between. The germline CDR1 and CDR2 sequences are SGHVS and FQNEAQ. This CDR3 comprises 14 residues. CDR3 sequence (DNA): TGTGCCAGCAGCGCCCCCCCCGCCTACAATGAGCAGTTCTTC. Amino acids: CASSAPPAYNEQFF. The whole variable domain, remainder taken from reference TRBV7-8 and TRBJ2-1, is GAGVSQSPRYKVAKRGQDVALRCDPISGHVSLFWYQQALGQGPEFLTYFQNEAQLDKSGLPSDRFFAERPEGSVSTLKIQRTQQEDSAVYLCASSAPPAYNEQFFGPGTRLTVL.

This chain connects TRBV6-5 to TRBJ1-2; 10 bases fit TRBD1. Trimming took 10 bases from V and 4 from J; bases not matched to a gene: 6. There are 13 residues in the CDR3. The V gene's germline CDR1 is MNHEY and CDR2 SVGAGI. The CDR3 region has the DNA TGTGCCACGGGGGACAGGGGAATCTATGGCTACACCTTC. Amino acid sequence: CATGDRGIYGYTF.

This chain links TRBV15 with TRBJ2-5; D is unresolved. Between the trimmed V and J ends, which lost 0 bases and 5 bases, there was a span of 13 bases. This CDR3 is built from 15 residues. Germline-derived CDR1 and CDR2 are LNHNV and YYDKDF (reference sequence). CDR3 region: CATSRDRTDLETQYF. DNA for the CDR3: TGTGCCACCAGCAGAGATCGTACAGATCTGGAGACCCAGTACTTC. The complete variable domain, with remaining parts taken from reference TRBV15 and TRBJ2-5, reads DAMVIQNPRYQVTQFGKPVTLSCSQTLNHNVMYWYQQKSSQAPKLLFHYYDKDFNNEADTPDNFQSRRPNTSFCFLDIRSPGLGDTAMYLCATSRDRTDLETQYFGPGTRLLVL.

CDR3 nucleotide sequence: TGTGCCAGCTCCCTCGGGGCTAGCGGGCTCAATGAGCAGTTCTTC. Protein product: CASSLGASGLNEQFF. J is TRBJ2-1 and V is TRBV7-3; TRBD2 agrees at 8 bases. Trimming took 8 bases from V and 6 from J; bases not matched to a gene: 12. The CDR3 extends over 15 amino acids. CDR1 is SGHTA, CDR2 FQGTGA, per germline. The full variable domain, in which reference TRBV7-3 and TRBJ2-1 provide the parts outside the CDR3, is GAGVSQTPSNKVTEKGKYVELRCDPISGHTALYWYRQSLGQGPEFLIYFQGTGAADDSGLPNDRFFAVRPEGSVSTLKIQRTERGDSAVYLCASSLGASGLNEQFFGPGTRLTVL.

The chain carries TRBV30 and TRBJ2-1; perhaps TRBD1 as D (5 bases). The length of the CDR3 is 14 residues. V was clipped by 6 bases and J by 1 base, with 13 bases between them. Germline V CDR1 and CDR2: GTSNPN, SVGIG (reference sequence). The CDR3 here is CACFRDRSYNEQFF. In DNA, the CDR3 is TGTGCCTGCTTCAGGGATAGGTCCTACAATGAGCAGTTCTTC.

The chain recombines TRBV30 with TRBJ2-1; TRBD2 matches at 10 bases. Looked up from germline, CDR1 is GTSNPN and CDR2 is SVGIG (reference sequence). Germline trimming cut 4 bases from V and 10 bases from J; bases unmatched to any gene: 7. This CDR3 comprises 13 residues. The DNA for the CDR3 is TGTGCCTGGAACATAGCGGGGGGCCAGGAGCAGTTCTTC. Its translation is CAWNIAGGQEQFF.

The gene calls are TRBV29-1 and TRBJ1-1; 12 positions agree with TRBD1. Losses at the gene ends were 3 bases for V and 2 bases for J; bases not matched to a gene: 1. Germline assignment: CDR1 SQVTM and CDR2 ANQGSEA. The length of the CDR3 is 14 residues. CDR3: CSVDGTGGNTEAFF. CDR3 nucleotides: TGCAGCGTTGACGGGACAGGGGGCAACACTGAAGCTTTCTTT.

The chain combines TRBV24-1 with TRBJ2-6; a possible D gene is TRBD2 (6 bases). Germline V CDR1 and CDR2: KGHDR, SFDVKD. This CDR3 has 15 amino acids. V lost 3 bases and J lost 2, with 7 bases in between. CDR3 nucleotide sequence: TGTGCCACCAGTGATAGGAGGGCTGGGGCCAACGTCCTGACTTTC. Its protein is CATSDRRAGANVLTF.

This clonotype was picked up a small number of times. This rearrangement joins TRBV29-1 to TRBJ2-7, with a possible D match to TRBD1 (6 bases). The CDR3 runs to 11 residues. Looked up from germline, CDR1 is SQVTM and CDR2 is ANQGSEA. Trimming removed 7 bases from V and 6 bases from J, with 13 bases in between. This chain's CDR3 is CSAGTGIEQYF. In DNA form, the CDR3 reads TGCAGCGCGGGTACAGGGATCGAGCAGTACTTC.

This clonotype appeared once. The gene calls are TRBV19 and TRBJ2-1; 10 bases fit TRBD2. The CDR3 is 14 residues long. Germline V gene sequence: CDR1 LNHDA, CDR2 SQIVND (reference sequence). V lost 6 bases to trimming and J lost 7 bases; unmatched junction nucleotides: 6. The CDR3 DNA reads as TGTGCCAGTAGGAGCGGGGGGGCCGGGAATGAGCAGTTCTTC. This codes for CASRSGGAGNEQFF.

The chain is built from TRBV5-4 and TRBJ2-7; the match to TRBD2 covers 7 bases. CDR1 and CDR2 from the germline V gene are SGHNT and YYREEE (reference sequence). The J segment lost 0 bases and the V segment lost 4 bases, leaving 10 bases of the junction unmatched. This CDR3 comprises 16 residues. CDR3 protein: CASSPTKRGSSYEQYF. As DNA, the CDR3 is TGTGCCAGCAGCCCAACCAAGCGGGGCAGCTCCTACGAGCAGTACTTC. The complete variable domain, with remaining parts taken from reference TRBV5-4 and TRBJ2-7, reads ETGVTQSPTHLIKTRGQQVTLRCSSQSGHNTVSWYQQALGQGPQFIFQYYREEENGRGNFPPRFSGLQFPNYSSELNVNALELDDSALYLCASSPTKRGSSYEQYFGPGTRLTVT.

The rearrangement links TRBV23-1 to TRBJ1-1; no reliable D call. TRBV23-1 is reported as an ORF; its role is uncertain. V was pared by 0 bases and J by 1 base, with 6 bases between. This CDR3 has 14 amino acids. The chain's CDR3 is CASSQSEGNTEAFF. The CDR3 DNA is TGCGCCAGCAGTCAATCAGAAGGGAACACTGAAGCTTTCTTT.